The 31 T cell receptor beta chains below all came from one sample that was sequenced in a study of shared clonotypes between healthy human individuals. Libraries were prepared by immunoSEQ multiplex PCR; TCRdb keeps only in-frame clonotypes and omits some of them. Altogether over a million clones are present, 98% being singletons, with the ten largest covering under 0.45%. The sequenced sample consisted of naive CD4+ T cells sorted from blood. Subset meaning: CD45RA+ positively selected. The receptor source for this set is a man aged 25-45 years in good health.

The V call is TRBV7-9, the J call TRBJ2-3, with 14 nucleotides matching TRBD2. Losses at the gene ends were 3 bases for V and 6 bases for J; bases not matched to a gene: 8. Looked up from germline, CDR1 is SEHNR and CDR2 is FQNEAQ (reference sequence). The CDR3 contains 17 residues. The chain's CDR3 is CASSFGGLAGEWDTQYF. The CDR3 region has the DNA TGTGCCAGCAGCTTTGGGGGACTAGCGGGAGAATGGGATACGCAGTATTTT.

The chain has TRBV19 and TRBJ1-5; TRBD1 might be the D (5 bases). Trimming stripped 5 bases from V and 1 base from J, with 9 bases between. The V gene's germline CDR1 is LNHDA and CDR2 SQIVND (reference sequence). The CDR3 has 14 residues. The chain's CDR3 is CASSWQGSNQPQHF. The CDR3, as DNA: TGTGCCAGTAGTTGGCAGGGCAGCAATCAGCCCCAGCATTTT.

The V gene is TRBV5-8, the J gene TRBJ2-7; D ambiguous. Germline lookup yields CDR1 SGHTS and CDR2 YDEGEE. CDR3 length equals 14 residues. The V and J ends lost 6 bases and 1 base respectively, with 14 bases between them. For the CDR3, the DNA is TGTGCCAGCATTCCCGCCCGTGGTTCCTACGAGCAGTACTTC. This gives the protein CASIPARGSYEQYF.

The chain has TRBV27 and TRBJ2-2; 7 bases fit TRBD1. The CDR3 has 15 amino acids. With 0 bases clipped from V and 2 bases from J, the junction kept 0 bases outside the gene matches. Germline V lookup: CDR1 MNHEY, CDR2 SMNVEV (reference sequence). CDR3 coding DNA: TGTGCCAGCAGTTTATCAGGGGGCAACACCGGGGAGCTGTTTTTT. It specifies CASSLSGGNTGELFF.

This clone has a single count. Other DNA sequences in this sample translate to the same CDR3. The V gene is TRBV5-1, the J gene TRBJ2-3; D ambiguous. The germline V gene encodes CDR1 SGHRS and CDR2 YFSETQ. The CDR3 contains 14 residues. V was pared by 0 bases and J by 3 bases, with 8 bases between. The DNA of the CDR3 is TGCGCCAGCAGCTTGGAGGGATTAACAGATACGCAGTATTTT. Amino acid sequence: CASSLEGLTDTQYF.

The chain uses TRBV15 and TRBJ2-7; perhaps TRBD2 as D (6 bases). The CDR3 is made up of 13 amino acids. The germline V gene has CDR1 LNHNV and CDR2 YYDKDF (reference sequence). Trimming took off 0 bases at V and 6 bases at J, with 9 bases between the two ends. The CDR3 DNA is TGTGCCACCAGCAGAGATGGGGAGGCCGAGCAGTACTTC. This gives the protein CATSRDGEAEQYF.

Regarding this clone: The sample has other DNA sequences that encode this CDR3 too. This chain joins TRBV28 and TRBJ1-5; 7 bases match TRBD1. This CDR3 has 15 amino acids. V lost 2 bases and J lost 2; bases outside the gene matches: 3. CDR1 MDHEN and CDR2 SYDVKM come from the germline V gene. CDR3 sequence reads: CASSLPGGGNQPQHF. The CDR3 bases are TGTGCCAGCAGTTTACCAGGGGGAGGCAATCAGCCCCAGCATTTT.

The chain has TRBV14 and TRBJ2-2; tentative D call: TRBD1 (5 bases). Per the germline V gene, CDR1 is SGHDN and CDR2 is FVKESK. The germline V and J ends were trimmed by 6 bases and 7 bases, with 12 bases remaining between them. CDR3 length: 13 amino acids. The CDR3: CASSQTRVGELFF. Here the CDR3 DNA reads TGTGCCAGCAGTCAAACCAGGGTCGGGGAGCTGTTTTTT. Variable domain in full (rest from reference TRBV14 and TRBJ2-2): EAGVTQFPSHSVIEKGQTVTLRCDPISGHDNLYWYRRVMGKEIKFLLHFVKESKQDESGMPNNRFLAERTGGTYSTLKVQPAELEDSGVYFCASSQTRVGELFFGEGSRLTVL.

As concerns this clone: This specimen includes other DNA sequences encoding the same CDR3. This sequence joins TRBV9 and TRBJ2-1; D perhaps matches TRBD1 (5 bases). The germline V and J ends were trimmed by 0 bases and 2 bases, with 9 bases remaining between them. The CDR3 runs to 15 residues. Germline V gene data show CDR1 as SGDLS and CDR2 as YYNGEE. The DNA of the CDR3 is TGTGCCAGCAGCGTAGGGGGCGGCCCCTACAATGAGCAGTTCTTC. Translation gives CASSVGGGPYNEQFF.

V gene TRBV5-1 combines with J gene TRBJ2-2; a possible D gene is TRBD2 (6 bases). Between the trimmed V and J ends, which lost 2 bases and 0 bases, there was a span of 17 bases. The CDR3 is 18 amino acids. Germline CDR1 SGHRS, CDR2 YFSETQ. In DNA, the CDR3 is TGCGCCAGCAGCTTAGGAGGGACGCGCCTATCGAACACCGGGGAGCTGTTTTTT. Protein sequence: CASSLGGTRLSNTGELFF. Together with reference TRBV5-1 and TRBJ2-2, the CDR3 gives the full variable domain: KAGVTQTPRYLIKTRGQQVTLSCSPISGHRSVSWYQQTPGQGLQFLFEYFSETQRNKGNFPGRFSGRQFSNSRSEMNVSTLELGDSALYLCASSLGGTRLSNTGELFFGEGSRLTVL.

The CDR3, as DNA: TGTGCCAGCAGTTACTTCTCGGGGACTAGCGGGAGTACCCAGTACTTC. Translated: CASSYFSGTSGSTQYF. The gene calls are TRBV6-5 and TRBJ2-5; TRBD2 matches at 14 bases. The V gene end was trimmed by 1 base and the J gene end by 8 bases; junction bases not matched to a gene: 6. The CDR3 has 16 residues. CDR1 and CDR2 from the germline V gene are MNHEY and SVGAGI.

This chain uses TRBV27 with TRBJ2-1, with 7 bases fitting TRBD2. Germline assignment: CDR1 MNHEY and CDR2 SMNVEV (reference sequence). The CDR3 totals 18 residues. The V gene end was trimmed by 5 bases and the J gene end by 4 bases; junction bases not matched to a gene: 17. The CDR3 DNA follows: TGTGCCAGCAGTCCATCCTTCACCCTAGCGGAGATTTACAATGAGCAGTTCTTC. This encodes CASSPSFTLAEIYNEQFF.

This chain links TRBV25-1 with TRBJ2-5; D unresolved. The V gene lost 2 bases and the J gene lost 7 bases, with 8 bases spanning the gap. The germline gives CDR1 MGHDK, CDR2 SYGVNS. The CDR3 has 12 residues. CDR3 in DNA: TGTGCCAGCAGTGAACTCAGAGGGACCCAGTACTTC. Protein: CASSELRGTQYF.

The DNA of the CDR3 is TGCAGCGTTGAGGGGGGAGGGGACGTCTACAATGAGCAGTTCTTC. Translation: CSVEGGGDVYNEQFF. The V call is TRBV29-1, the J call TRBJ2-1, with TRBD2 matching over 7 bases. The CDR3 has 15 residues. The V and J ends lost 3 bases and 3 bases, in that order; junction bases with no gene match: 8. The germline CDR1 and CDR2 sequences are SQVTM and ANQGSEA.

The chain has TRBV9 and TRBJ2-5, with 10 nucleotides matching TRBD2. The V gene end was trimmed by 0 bases and the J gene end by 4 bases; junction bases not matched to a gene: 12. CDR1 is SGDLS, CDR2 YYNGEE, per germline. The CDR3 covers 18 residues. The CDR3 nucleotides are TGTGCCAGCAGCGTAGCATCCATTTCTAGCGGGAGTCGAGAGACCCAGTACTTC. It yields the protein CASSVASISSGSRETQYF.

Regarding this clone: Other DNA sequences in this specimen translate into the identical CDR3. The J gene is TRBJ2-5, the V gene TRBV5-1; D may correspond to TRBD1 or TRBD2 (5 bases each). This CDR3 region has 14 residues. Trimming left V 0 bases short and J 5 bases short, with 11 bases between. Germline V gene data show CDR1 as SGHRS and CDR2 as YFSETQ. In DNA, the CDR3 is TGCGCCAGCAGCTTGGGTGGGACCGGGGAGACCCAGTACTTC. Residues: CASSLGGTGETQYF.

The chain uses TRBV5-6 and TRBJ1-1, with D unclear. The CDR3 contains 15 residues. Trimming removed 1 base from V and 1 base from J, with 11 bases in between. CDR1 and CDR2 (germline): SGHDT, YYEEEE. The CDR3 loop is CASSLRSGRNTEAFF. The CDR3 region has the DNA TGTGCCAGCAGCTTGAGGTCAGGTCGGAACACTGAAGCTTTCTTT.

For the CDR3, the DNA is TGTGCCAGCTCACCAATTCTTGGGACCCAGTACTTC. Its protein is CASSPILGTQYF. This chain joins TRBV18 and TRBJ2-5, with unresolved D. Germline V gives CDR1 KGHSH, CDR2 LQKENI. V shed 2 bases and J shed 7 bases, with 8 bases lying between them. CDR3 length: 12 residues. Full variable domain (missing parts from reference TRBV18 and TRBJ2-5): NAGVMQNPRHLVRRRGQEARLRCSPMKGHSHVYWYRQLPEEGLKFMVYLQKENIIDESGMPKERFSAEFPKEGPSILRIQQVVRGDSAAYFCASSPILGTQYFGPGTRLLVL.

The chain uses TRBV9 and TRBJ2-7, with 8 bases lining up with TRBD1. Trimming removed 3 bases from V and 2 bases from J; junction bases left unmatched: 7. CDR1 and CDR2 from the germline V gene are SGDLS and YYNGEE. The CDR3 loop spans 15 amino acids. The CDR3 loop is CASSARTGSTYEQYF. The CDR3, as DNA: TGTGCCAGCAGCGCCAGGACAGGGAGCACCTACGAGCAGTACTTC. Using reference TRBV9 and TRBJ2-7 for the parts outside the CDR3, the full variable domain is DSGVTQTPKHLITATGQRVTLRCSPRSGDLSVYWYQQSLDQGLQFLIQYYNGEERAKGNILERFSAQQFPDLHSELNLSSLELGDSALYFCASSARTGSTYEQYFGPGTRLTVT.

Turning to this clone: Other DNA sequences within the sample encode an identical CDR3. The chain employs TRBV18 and TRBJ2-1; D remains unclear. The V gene lost 3 bases and the J gene lost 7 bases, with 4 bases spanning the gap. This CDR3 spans 11 amino acids. From germline, CDR1 is KGHSH and CDR2 LQKENI. In nucleotides, the CDR3 is TGTGCCAGCTCACCGGCAAATGAGCAGTTCTTC. As protein: CASSPANEQFF.

About this clone itself: Other DNA sequences of this sample code for an identical CDR3. The V gene is TRBV5-1, the J gene TRBJ2-5; weak D call: TRBD1 (5 bases). The V end lost 4 bases, the J end lost 1 base, and 11 bases lay between the germline ends. CDR1 and CDR2 from the germline V gene are SGHRS and YFSETQ. This CDR3 contains 14 residues. For the CDR3, the DNA is TGCGCCAGCAGCCTCAGACAGCTCCAAGAGACCCAGTACTTC. Translation gives CASSLRQLQETQYF. The full variable domain, with the rest looked up from reference TRBV5-1 and TRBJ2-5, is KAGVTQTPRYLIKTRGQQVTLSCSPISGHRSVSWYQQTPGQGLQFLFEYFSETQRNKGNFPGRFSGRQFSNSRSEMNVSTLELGDSALYLCASSLRQLQETQYFGPGTRLLVL.

V and J are TRBV5-1 and TRBJ1-1; possibly TRBD1 for D (5 bases). Germline V CDR1 and CDR2: SGHRS, YFSETQ. The CDR3 totals 16 residues. V lost 1 base to trimming and J lost 2 bases, with 15 bases between them. This CDR3 is CASSLSWGSVNTEAFF. In DNA form, the CDR3 reads TGCGCCAGCAGCTTGAGTTGGGGCTCGGTAAACACTGAAGCTTTCTTT.

The sample holds one count of this clone. The V and J genes are TRBV11-1 and TRBJ2-7; D is perhaps TRBD1 (6 bases). CDR3 length equals 13 residues. Germline assignment: CDR1 SGHAT and CDR2 FQDESV (reference sequence). V was pared by 4 bases and J by 3 bases, with 10 bases between. CDR3 amino acids: CASSSPDSYEQYF. Here the CDR3 DNA reads TGTGCCAGCAGCTCTCCGGACAGCTACGAGCAGTACTTC. Together with reference TRBV11-1 and TRBJ2-7, the CDR3 gives the full variable domain: EAEVAQSPRYKITEKSQAVAFWCDPISGHATLYWYRQILGQGPELLVQFQDESVVDDSQLPKDRFSAERLKGVDSTLKIQPAELGDSAMYLCASSSPDSYEQYFGPGTRLTVT.

The chain combines TRBV7-2 with TRBJ1-2; D is unresolved. Germline CDR1 reads SGHTA; CDR2 reads FQGNSA. The CDR3 extends over 13 amino acids. V was cut by 5 bases and J by 2 bases, with 9 bases left in between. The CDR3 region is CASSVSANYGYTF. CDR3 DNA sequence: TGTGCCAGCAGCGTGTCAGCAAACTATGGCTACACCTTC.

The count of this clone is one. The rearrangement links TRBV19 to TRBJ2-1; 8 bases map to TRBD1. CDR3 length equals 13 residues. The germline CDR1 and CDR2 sequences are LNHDA and SQIVND (reference sequence). After removal of 11 bases from V and 8 bases from J, the junction contained 11 bases not matched to a gene. CDR3 protein: CAASAQGAYEQFF. The DNA for the CDR3 is TGTGCCGCATCGGCGCAGGGGGCCTATGAGCAGTTCTTC.

The chain couples TRBV7-6 to TRBJ1-2; D is perhaps TRBD1 (6 bases). V was pared by 0 bases and J by 2 bases, with 7 bases between. Germline lookup yields CDR1 SGHVS and CDR2 FNYEAQ. The CDR3 loop spans 14 amino acids. Here the CDR3 DNA reads TGTGCCAGCAGCTTAGCACAGGGAAACTATGGCTACACCTTC. This gives the protein CASSLAQGNYGYTF.

This clone appeared a few times. V usage is TRBV19 and J usage is TRBJ2-3; the D is unclear. V was pared by 8 bases and J by 1 base, with 10 bases between. The germline V gene encodes CDR1 LNHDA and CDR2 SQIVND (reference sequence). This CDR3 comprises 13 residues. The CDR3 reads CASRVRGTDTQYF. The DNA of the CDR3 is TGTGCCAGTCGGGTTAGGGGCACAGATACGCAGTATTTT.

V usage is TRBV23-1 and J usage is TRBJ1-5, with D uncertain. TRBV23-1 is designated an ORF whose function remains uncertain. V gave up 4 bases and J gave up 4 bases, with 11 bases separating them. This CDR3 region has 14 residues. The CDR3 is CASSPRIGNQPQHF. DNA of the CDR3: TGCGCCAGCAGTCCCCGGATAGGGAATCAGCCCCAGCATTTT.

The chain is built from TRBV27 and TRBJ1-1, with TRBD1 identical over 11 bases. In germline, CDR1 is MNHEY, CDR2 SMNVEV (reference sequence). Trimming took 5 bases from V and 1 from J; bases not matched to a gene: 9. This CDR3 comprises 17 residues. CDR3 nucleotide sequence: TGTGCCAGCAGTGCCCGGACAGGGGGCTTTTCGAACACTGAAGCTTTCTTT. As protein: CASSARTGGFSNTEAFF.

The rearrangement uses TRBV27 and TRBJ2-1, with 8 nucleotides matching TRBD2. The CDR3 runs to 13 residues. The V gene end was trimmed by 5 bases and the J gene end by 9 bases; junction bases not matched to a gene: 6. CDR1 is MNHEY, CDR2 SMNVEV, per germline (reference sequence). The CDR3 spells CASSTGGGGEQFF. CDR3 nucleotides: TGTGCCAGCAGTACCGGGGGGGGCGGTGAGCAGTTCTTC.

The V and J genes are TRBV4-3 and TRBJ2-7; 11 bases align to TRBD1. V was clipped by 1 base and J by 4 bases; unmatched bases: 12. CDR1 is LGHNA, CDR2 YSLEER, per germline. The CDR3 runs 18 residues. CDR3 nucleotides: TGCGCCAGCAGCCAAGGTGGACAGGGGGCGCGAGGGGGGTACGAGCAGTACTTC. Its translation is CASSQGGQGARGGYEQYF.